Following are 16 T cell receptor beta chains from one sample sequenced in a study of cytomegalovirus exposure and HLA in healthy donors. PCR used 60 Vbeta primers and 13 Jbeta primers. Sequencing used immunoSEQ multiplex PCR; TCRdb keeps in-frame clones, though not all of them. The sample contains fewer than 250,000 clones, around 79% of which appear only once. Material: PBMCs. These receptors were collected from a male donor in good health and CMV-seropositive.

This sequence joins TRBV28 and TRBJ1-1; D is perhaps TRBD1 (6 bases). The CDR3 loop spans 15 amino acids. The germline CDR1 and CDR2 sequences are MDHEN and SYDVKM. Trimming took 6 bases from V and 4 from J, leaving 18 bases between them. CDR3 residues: CASRMTAQGRTEAFF. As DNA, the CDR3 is TGTGCCAGCAGAATGACCGCACAGGGCCGCACTGAAGCTTTCTTT.

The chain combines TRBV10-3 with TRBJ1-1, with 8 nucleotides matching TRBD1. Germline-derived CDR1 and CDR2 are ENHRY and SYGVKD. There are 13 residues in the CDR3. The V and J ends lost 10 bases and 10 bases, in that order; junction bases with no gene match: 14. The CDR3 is CATDRESSLGAFF. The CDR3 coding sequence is TGTGCCACGGACAGGGAAAGTAGTCTTGGAGCTTTCTTT.

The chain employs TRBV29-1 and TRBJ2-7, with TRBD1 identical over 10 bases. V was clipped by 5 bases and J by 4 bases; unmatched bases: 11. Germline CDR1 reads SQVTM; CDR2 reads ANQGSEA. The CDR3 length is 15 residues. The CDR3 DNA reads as TGCAGCGTTCGGGGGAGGACAGGGGGGGTTTACGAGCAGTACTTC. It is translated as CSVRGRTGGVYEQYF.

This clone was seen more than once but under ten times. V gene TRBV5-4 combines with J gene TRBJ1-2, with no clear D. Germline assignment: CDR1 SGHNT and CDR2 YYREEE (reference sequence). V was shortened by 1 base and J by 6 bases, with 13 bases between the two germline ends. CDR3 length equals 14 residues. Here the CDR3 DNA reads TGTGCCAGCAGCTTGTTAGCAGAGTGGAATGGCTACACCTTC. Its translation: CASSLLAEWNGYTF.

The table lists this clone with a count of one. DNA of the CDR3: TGTGCCAGCAGGCATGGACTAGCGGGAGTGGTCAGAGATACGCAGTATTTT. Its translation is CASRHGLAGVVRDTQYF. The V call is TRBV4-2, the J call TRBJ2-3; 13 nucleotides match TRBD2. In germline, CDR1 is LGHNA, CDR2 YNFKEQ. With 6 bases clipped from V and 5 bases from J, the junction kept 11 bases outside the gene matches. The CDR3 contains 17 residues.

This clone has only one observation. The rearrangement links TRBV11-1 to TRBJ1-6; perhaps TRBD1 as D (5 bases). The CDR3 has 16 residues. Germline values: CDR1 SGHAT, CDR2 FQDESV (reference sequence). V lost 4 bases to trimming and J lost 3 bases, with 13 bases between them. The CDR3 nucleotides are TGTGCCAGCAGCTCGTGGACGGGGGGCTATAATTCACCCCTCCACTTT. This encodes CASSSWTGGYNSPLHF.

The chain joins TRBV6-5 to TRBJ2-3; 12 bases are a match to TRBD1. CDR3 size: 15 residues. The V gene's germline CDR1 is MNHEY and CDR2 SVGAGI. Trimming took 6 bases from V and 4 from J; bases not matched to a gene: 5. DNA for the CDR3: TGTGCCAGCAGCCTAGGGACAGGGGGCCCAGATACGCAGTATTTT. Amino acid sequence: CASSLGTGGPDTQYF.

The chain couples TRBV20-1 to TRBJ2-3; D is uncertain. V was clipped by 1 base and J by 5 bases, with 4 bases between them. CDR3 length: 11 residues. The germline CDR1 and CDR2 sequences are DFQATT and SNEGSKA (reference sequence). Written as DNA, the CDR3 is TGCAGTGCTAGAGTGAGAGATACGCAGTATTTT. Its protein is CSARVRDTQYF.

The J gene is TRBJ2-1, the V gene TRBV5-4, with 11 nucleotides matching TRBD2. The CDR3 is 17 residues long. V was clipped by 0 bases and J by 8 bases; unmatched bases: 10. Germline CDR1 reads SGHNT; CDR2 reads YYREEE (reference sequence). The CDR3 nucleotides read TGTGCCAGCAGCTTGGGTCTAGCGGGAGGCTTCGGCGATGAGCAGTTCTTC. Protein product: CASSLGLAGGFGDEQFF.

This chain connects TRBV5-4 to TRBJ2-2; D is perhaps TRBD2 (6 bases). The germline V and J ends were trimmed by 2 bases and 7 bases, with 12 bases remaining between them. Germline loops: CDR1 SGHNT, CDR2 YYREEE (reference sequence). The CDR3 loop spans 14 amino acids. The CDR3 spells CASSFGGIGGELFF. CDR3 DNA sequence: TGTGCCAGCAGCTTTGGCGGGATAGGCGGGGAGCTGTTTTTT.

CDR3 loop: CASSAGGAGTEAFF. The CDR3, as DNA: TGTGCCAGCAGTGCAGGGGGCGCCGGCACTGAAGCTTTCTTT. This chain uses TRBV28 with TRBJ1-1, with 8 nucleotides matching TRBD1. V was clipped by 5 bases and J by 4 bases; unmatched bases: 6. Germline V gene sequence: CDR1 MDHEN, CDR2 SYDVKM. This CDR3 comprises 14 residues.

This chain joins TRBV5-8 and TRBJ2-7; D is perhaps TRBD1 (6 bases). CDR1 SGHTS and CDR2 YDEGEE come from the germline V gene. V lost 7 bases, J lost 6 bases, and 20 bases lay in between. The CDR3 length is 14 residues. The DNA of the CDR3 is TGTGCCAGCCAGTCAGGGAACAGGGTGGTCGAGCAGTACTTC. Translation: CASQSGNRVVEQYF. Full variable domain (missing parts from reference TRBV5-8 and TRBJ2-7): EAGVTQSPTHLIKTRGQQATLRCSPISGHTSVYWYQQALGLGLQFLLWYDEGEERNRGNFPPRFSGRQFPNYSSELNVNALELEDSALYLCASQSGNRVVEQYFGPGTRLTVT.

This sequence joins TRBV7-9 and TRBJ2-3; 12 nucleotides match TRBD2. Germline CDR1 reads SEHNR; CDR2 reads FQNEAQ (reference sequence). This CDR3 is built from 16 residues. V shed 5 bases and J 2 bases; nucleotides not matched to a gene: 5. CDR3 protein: CASSRGLAGNTDTQYF. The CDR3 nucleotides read TGTGCCAGCAGCCGAGGACTAGCGGGGAACACAGATACGCAGTATTTT.

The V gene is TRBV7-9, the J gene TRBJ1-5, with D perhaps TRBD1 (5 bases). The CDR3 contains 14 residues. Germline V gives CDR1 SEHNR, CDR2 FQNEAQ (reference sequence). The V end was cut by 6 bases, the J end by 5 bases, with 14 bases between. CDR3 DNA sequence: TGTGCCAGCAGTCCGGGGGGGACCGATCAGCCCCAGCATTTT. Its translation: CASSPGGTDQPQHF.

The CDR3 DNA reads as TGTGCCAGCAGTAGAGTAGGGGGGGCCACTGAAGCTTTCTTT. Amino acids: CASSRVGGATEAFF. The V and J genes are TRBV6-5 and TRBJ1-1; tentative D call: TRBD1 (6 bases). This CDR3 has 14 residues. Looked up from germline, CDR1 is MNHEY and CDR2 is SVGAGI. V was trimmed by 5 bases and J by 4 bases, leaving 14 bases between them.

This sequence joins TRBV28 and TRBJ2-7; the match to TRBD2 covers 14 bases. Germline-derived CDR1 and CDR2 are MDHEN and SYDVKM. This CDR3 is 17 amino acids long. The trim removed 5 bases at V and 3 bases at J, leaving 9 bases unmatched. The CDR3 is CASSAGTSGRFGYEQYF. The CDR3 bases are TGTGCCAGCAGTGCCGGGACTAGCGGGAGATTCGGCTACGAGCAGTACTTC.